This TCR beta chain came from a study of T cell responses to AZD1222 COVID-19 vaccine. Study-wide results and limits: Distributed over spike, vaccine-associated CD4 TCRs predominated at 160-218 and 743-854. Of spike-specific TCRs, nearly half reportedly target regions left unmutated in variants. The number of AZD1222 recipients seropositive at baseline was only 6 or 7.

With respect to this clone: The antigen is unknown.

The protocol was immunoSEQ multiplex PCR, while the TCRdb copy is restricted to in-frame clones and leaves out a portion. The repertoire includes about 140,000 clones, around 93% of them detected once, and roughly 3.5% sits in the top ten. Recipients boosted at about 4 weeks or about 12 weeks are pooled. There are 15 residues in the CDR3. V was pared by 4 bases and J by 4 bases, with 17 bases between. Per germline, CDR1 SGHKS and CDR2 YYEKEE (reference sequence). The sequence was obtained from an adult who received the AZD1222 COVID-19 vaccine. Material: peripheral blood, obtained 28 days after the second AZD1222 dose. The V call is TRBV5-5, the J call TRBJ1-1; TRBD1 might be the D (5 bases). The CDR3 sequence is CASSIKFQGVTEAFF. CDR3 DNA sequence: TGTGCCAGCAGCATCAAATTTCAGGGAGTCACTGAAGCTTTCTTT.